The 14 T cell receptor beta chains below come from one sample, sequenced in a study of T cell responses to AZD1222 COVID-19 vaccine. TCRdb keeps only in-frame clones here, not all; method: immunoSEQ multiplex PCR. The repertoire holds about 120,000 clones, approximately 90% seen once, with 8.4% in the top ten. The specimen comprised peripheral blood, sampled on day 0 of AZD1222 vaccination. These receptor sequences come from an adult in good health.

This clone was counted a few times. The CDR3 DNA reads TGTGCCAGCAGTTACTCGTTGCAGGGGGCCACTGAAGCTTTCTTT. This translates into CASSYSLQGATEAFF. This chain connects TRBV6-6 to TRBJ1-1, with 8 positions matching TRBD1. V shed 0 bases, J shed 4 bases, and the junction held 4 bases outside the gene matches. Per germline, CDR1 MNHNY and CDR2 SVGAGI (reference sequence). There are 15 residues in the CDR3.

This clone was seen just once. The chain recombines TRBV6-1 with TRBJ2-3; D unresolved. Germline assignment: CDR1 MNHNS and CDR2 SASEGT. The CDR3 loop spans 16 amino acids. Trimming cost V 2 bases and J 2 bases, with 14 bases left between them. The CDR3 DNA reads TGTGCCAGCAGTGAACACGCCCCGAAAGACACAGATACGCAGTATTTT. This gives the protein CASSEHAPKDTDTQYF.

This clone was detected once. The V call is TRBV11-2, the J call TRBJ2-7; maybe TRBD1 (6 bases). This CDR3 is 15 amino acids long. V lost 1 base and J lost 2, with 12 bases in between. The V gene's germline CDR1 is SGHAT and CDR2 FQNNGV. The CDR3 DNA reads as TGTGCCAGCAGCTTAGTCCAGGGGATAACCTACGAGCAGTACTTC. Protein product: CASSLVQGITYEQYF.

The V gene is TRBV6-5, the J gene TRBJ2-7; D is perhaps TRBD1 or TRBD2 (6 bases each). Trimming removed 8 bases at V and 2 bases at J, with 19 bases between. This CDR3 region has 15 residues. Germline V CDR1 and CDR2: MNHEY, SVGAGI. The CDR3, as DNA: TGTGCCAGCGGGACGGGGGCAGGGAAGACCTACGAGCAGTACTTC. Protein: CASGTGAGKTYEQYF.

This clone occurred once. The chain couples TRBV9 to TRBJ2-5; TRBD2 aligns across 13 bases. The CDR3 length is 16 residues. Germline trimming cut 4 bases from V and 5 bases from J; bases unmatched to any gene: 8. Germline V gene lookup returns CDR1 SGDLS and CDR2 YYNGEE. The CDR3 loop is CASSPGLAGVYETQYF. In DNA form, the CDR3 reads TGTGCCAGCAGCCCAGGACTAGCGGGAGTATACGAGACCCAGTACTTC. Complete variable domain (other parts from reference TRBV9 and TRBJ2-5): DSGVTQTPKHLITATGQRVTLRCSPRSGDLSVYWYQQSLDQGLQFLIQYYNGEERAKGNILERFSAQQFPDLHSELNLSSLELGDSALYFCASSPGLAGVYETQYFGPGTRLLVL.

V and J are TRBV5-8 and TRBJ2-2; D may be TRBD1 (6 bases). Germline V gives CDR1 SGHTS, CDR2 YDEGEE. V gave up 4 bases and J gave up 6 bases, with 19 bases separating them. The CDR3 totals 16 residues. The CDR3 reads CASSIGQFYMAGELFF. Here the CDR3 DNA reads TGTGCCAGCAGCATTGGACAGTTCTATATGGCCGGGGAGCTGTTTTTT.

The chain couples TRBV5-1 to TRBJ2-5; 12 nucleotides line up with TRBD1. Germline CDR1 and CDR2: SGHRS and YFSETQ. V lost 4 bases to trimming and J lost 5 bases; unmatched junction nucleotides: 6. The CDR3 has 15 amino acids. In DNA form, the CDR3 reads TGCGCCAGCAGCCCGGGGACAGGGGGCCGGGAGACCCAGTACTTC. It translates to CASSPGTGGRETQYF.

DNA of the CDR3: TGCGCCAGCTCAGCCAGCGGTGGGGCCAACGTCCTGACTTTC. It translates to CASSASGGANVLTF. V usage is TRBV10-1 and J usage is TRBJ2-6, with a tentative D call TRBD2 (5 bases). Per the germline V gene, CDR1 is WNHNN and CDR2 is SYGVQD (reference sequence). V gave up 8 bases and J gave up 3 bases, with 11 bases separating them. CDR3 length: 14 residues.

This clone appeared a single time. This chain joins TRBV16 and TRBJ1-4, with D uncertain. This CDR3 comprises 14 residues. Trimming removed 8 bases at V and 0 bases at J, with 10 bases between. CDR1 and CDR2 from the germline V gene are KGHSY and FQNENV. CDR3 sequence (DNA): TGTGCCAGCCGATCGGAGGCAACTAATGAAAAACTGTTTTTT. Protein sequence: CASRSEATNEKLFF.

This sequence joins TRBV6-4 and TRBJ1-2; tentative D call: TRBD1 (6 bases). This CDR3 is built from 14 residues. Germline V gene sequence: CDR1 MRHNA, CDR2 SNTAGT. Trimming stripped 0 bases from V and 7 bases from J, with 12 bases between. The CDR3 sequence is CASSDSEGVGGYTF. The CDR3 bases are TGTGCCAGCAGTGACTCGGAGGGGGTAGGTGGCTACACCTTC.

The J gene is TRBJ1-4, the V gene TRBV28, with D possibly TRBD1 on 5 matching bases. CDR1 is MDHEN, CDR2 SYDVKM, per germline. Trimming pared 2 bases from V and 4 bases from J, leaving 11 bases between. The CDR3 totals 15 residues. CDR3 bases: TGTGCCAGCAGTTTAGGGGGGGACGGTAATGAAAAACTGTTTTTT. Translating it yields CASSLGGDGNEKLFF.

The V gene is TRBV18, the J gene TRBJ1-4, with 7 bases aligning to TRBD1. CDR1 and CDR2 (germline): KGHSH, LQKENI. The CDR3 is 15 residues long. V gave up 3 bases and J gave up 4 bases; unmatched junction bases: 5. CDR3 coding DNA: TGTGCCAGCTCACCTACCGGGACAGTTAATGAAAAACTGTTTTTT. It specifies CASSPTGTVNEKLFF.

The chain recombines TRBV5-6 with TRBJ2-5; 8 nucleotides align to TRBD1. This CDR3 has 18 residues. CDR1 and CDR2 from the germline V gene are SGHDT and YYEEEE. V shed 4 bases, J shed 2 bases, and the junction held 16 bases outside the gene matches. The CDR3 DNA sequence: TGTGCCAGCAGCGGGCCAGGGGGCGCCGGTCCGACGCAAGAGACCCAGTACTTC. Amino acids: CASSGPGGAGPTQETQYF. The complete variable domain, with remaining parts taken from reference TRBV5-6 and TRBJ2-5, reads DAGVTQSPTHLIKTRGQQVTLRCSPKSGHDTVSWYQQALGQGPQFIFQYYEEEERQRGNFPDRFSGHQFPNYSSELNVNALLLGDSALYLCASSGPGGAGPTQETQYFGPGTRLLVL.

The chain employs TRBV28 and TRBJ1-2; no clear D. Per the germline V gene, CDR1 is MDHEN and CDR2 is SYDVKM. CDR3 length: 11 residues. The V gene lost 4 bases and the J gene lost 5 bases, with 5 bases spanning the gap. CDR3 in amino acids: CASSSGYGYTF. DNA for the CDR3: TGTGCCAGCAGTTCTGGATATGGCTACACCTTC.